Included here is one TCR beta chain sequence, with context. Its antigen remains unidentified. PCR employed 60 Vbeta and 13 Jbeta primers. TCRdb's table, derived via immunoSEQ multiplex PCR, lists solely in-frame clones and lacks some. The profile shows just over 150,000 clones, roughly 84% of them singletons. This specimen comes from a study of cytomegalovirus exposure and HLA in healthy donors. Study-level findings and limits: When presence/absence was analysed, sequencing depth was taken to be roughly uniform across donors. Sequencing likely produced, as an artifact, a cluster of highly shared sequence variants.

CDR3 length: 18 amino acids. V gave up 3 bases and J gave up 1 base; unmatched junction bases: 14. From germline, CDR1 is SGHRS and CDR2 YFSETQ. The chain uses TRBV5-1 and TRBJ1-1, with 8 bases fitting TRBD1. This sequence originates from a man aged 50-59 years in good health and CMV-seropositive. Sequenced material: PBMCs. CDR3 sequence reads: CASSSPGQDRVRNTEAFF. Here the CDR3 DNA reads TGCGCCAGCAGCTCACCGGGACAGGACCGAGTCAGGAACACTGAAGCTTTCTTT.